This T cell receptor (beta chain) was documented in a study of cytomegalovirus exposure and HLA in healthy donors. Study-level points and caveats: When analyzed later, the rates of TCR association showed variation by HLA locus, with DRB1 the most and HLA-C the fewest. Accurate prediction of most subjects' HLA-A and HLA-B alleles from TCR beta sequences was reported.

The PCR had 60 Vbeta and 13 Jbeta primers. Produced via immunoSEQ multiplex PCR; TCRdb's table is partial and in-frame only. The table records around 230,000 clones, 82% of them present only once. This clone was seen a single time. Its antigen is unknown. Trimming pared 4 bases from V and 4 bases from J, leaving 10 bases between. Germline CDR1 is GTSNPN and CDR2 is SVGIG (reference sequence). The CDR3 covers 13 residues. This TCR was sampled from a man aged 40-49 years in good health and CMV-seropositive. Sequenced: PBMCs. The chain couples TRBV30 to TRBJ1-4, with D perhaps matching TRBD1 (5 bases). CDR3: CAWIERGNEKLFF. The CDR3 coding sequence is TGTGCCTGGATCGAAAGGGGTAATGAAAAACTGTTTTTT.